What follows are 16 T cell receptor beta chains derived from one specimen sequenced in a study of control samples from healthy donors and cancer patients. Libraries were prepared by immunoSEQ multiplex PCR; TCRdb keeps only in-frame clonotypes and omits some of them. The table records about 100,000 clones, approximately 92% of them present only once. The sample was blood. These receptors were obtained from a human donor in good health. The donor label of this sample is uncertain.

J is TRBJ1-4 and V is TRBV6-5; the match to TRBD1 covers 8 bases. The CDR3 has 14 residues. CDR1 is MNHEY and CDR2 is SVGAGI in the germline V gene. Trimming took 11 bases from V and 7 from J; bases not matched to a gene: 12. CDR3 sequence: CASRGETGAEKLFF. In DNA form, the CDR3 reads TGTGCCTCCCGAGGTGAGACAGGGGCTGAAAAACTGTTTTTT.

In nucleotides, the CDR3 is TGTGCCAGCAGTGAAAGGACAGGGATTTATTACGAGCAGTACTTC. It is translated as CASSERTGIYYEQYF. The rearrangement joins TRBV6-1 to TRBJ2-7, with 8 bases identical to TRBD1. Germline assignment: CDR1 MNHNS and CDR2 SASEGT. The ends lost 2 bases at V and 4 bases at J; junction bases unmatched: 7. The CDR3 runs to 15 residues.

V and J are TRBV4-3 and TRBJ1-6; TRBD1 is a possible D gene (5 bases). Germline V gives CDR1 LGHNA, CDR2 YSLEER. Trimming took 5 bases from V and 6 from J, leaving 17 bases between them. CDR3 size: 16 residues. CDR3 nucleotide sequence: TGCGCCAGCAGCTCCAGCCCGACAGCCCTTAATTCACCCCTCCACTTT. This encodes CASSSSPTALNSPLHF.

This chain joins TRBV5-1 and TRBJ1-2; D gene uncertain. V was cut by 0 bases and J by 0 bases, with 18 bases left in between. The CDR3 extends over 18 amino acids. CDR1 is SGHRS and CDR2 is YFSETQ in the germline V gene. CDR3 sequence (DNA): TGCGCCAGCAGCTTGGGGCAGCCTTTCGCTACGGCTAACTATGGCTACACCTTC. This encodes CASSLGQPFATANYGYTF. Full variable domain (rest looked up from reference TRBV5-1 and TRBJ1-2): KAGVTQTPRYLIKTRGQQVTLSCSPISGHRSVSWYQQTPGQGLQFLFEYFSETQRNKGNFPGRFSGRQFSNSRSEMNVSTLELGDSALYLCASSLGQPFATANYGYTFGSGTRLTVV.

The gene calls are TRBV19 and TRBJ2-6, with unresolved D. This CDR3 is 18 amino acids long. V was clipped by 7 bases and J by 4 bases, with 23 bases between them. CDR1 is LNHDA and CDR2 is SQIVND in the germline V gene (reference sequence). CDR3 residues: CASIGIRTAPGGANVLTF. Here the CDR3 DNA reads TGTGCCAGTATTGGTATTAGAACAGCCCCTGGGGGGGCCAACGTCCTGACTTTC.

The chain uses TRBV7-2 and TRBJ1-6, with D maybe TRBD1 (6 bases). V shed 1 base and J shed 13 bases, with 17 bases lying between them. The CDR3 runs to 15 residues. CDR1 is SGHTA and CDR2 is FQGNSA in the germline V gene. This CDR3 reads CASSLGQDSYSPLHF. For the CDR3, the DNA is TGTGCCAGCAGCTTAGGTCAGGACAGCTACTCCCCCCTCCACTTT.

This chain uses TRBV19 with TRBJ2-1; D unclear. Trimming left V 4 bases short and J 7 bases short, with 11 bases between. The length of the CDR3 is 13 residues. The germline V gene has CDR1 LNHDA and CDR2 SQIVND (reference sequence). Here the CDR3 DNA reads TGTGCCAGTAGTAATGTGGTAATGAATGAGCAGTTCTTC. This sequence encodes CASSNVVMNEQFF.

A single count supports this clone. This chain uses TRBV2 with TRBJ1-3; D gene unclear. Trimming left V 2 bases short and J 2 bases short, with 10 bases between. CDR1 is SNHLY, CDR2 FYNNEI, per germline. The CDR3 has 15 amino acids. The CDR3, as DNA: TGTGCCAGCAGTGAAAATCGGACTCCTGGAAACACCATATATTTT. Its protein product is CASSENRTPGNTIYF.

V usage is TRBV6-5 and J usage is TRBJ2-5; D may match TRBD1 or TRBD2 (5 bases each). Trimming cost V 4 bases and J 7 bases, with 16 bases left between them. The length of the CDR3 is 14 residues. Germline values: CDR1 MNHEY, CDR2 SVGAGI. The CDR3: CASSSAGAKRTQYF. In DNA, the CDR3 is TGTGCCAGCAGTTCCGCCGGGGCCAAAAGGACCCAGTACTTC.

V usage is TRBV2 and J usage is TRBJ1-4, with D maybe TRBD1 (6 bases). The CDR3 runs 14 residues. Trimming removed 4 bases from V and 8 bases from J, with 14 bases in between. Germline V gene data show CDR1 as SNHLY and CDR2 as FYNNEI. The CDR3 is CASSADRPGEKLFF. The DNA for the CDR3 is TGTGCCAGCAGTGCCGACAGGCCGGGCGAAAAACTGTTTTTT.

CDR3 in amino acids: CSVLTRKLYEQYF. CDR3 coding DNA: TGCAGCGTCCTGACTAGGAAGCTCTACGAGCAGTACTTC. The chain combines TRBV29-1 with TRBJ2-7, with TRBD2 as a possible D gene (6 bases). The CDR3 spans 13 residues. Germline V gives CDR1 SQVTM, CDR2 ANQGSEA. Trimming took 6 bases from V and 3 from J, leaving 15 bases between them.

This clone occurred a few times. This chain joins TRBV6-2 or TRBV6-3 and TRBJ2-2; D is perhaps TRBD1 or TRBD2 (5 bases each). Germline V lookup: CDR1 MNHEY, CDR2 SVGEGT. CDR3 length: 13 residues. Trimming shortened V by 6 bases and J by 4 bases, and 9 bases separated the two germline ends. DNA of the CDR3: TGTGCCAGCAGCCGGGACCTCACCGGGGAGCTGTTTTTT. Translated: CASSRDLTGELFF.

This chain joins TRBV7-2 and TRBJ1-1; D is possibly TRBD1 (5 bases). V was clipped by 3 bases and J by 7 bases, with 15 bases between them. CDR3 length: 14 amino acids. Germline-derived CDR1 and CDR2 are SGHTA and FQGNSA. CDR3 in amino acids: CASSFRDPQFEAFF. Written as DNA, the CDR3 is TGTGCCAGCAGCTTCCGGGACCCTCAGTTTGAAGCTTTCTTT.

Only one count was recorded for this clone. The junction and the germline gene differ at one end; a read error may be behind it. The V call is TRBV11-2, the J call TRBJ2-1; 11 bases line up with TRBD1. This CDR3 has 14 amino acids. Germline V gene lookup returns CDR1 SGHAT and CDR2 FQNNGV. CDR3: CASSLSFSRGQGVF. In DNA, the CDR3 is TGTGCCAGCAGCTTATCTTTCAGTCGGGGACAGGGGGTCTTC.

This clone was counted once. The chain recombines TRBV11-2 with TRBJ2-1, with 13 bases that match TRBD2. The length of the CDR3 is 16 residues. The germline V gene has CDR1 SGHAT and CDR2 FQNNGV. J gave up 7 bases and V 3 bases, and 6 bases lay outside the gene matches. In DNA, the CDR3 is TGTGCCAGCAGCTTCCCACTAGCGGGGGGGCAGAATGAGCAGTTCTTC. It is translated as CASSFPLAGGQNEQFF.

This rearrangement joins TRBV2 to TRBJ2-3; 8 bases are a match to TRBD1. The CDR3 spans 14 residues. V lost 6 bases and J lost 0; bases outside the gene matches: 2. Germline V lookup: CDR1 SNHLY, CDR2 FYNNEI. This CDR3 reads CASSRTGSTDTQYF. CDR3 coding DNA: TGTGCCAGCAGCCGGACAGGGAGCACAGATACGCAGTATTTT.